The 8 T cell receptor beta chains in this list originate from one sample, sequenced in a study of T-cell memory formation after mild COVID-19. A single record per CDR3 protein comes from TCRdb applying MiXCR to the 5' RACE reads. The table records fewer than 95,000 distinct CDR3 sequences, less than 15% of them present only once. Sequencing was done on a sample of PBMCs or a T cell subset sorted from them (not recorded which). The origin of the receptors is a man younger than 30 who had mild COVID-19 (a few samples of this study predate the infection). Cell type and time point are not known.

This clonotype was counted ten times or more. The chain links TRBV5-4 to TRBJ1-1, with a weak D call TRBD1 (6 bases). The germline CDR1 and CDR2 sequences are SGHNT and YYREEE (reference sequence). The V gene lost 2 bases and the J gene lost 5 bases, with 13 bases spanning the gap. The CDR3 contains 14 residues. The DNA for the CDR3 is TGTGCCAGCAGCTTCGGGGGGGCAGAAACTGAAGCTTTCTTT. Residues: CASSFGGAETEAFF. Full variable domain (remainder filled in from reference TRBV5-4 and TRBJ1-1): ETGVTQSPTHLIKTRGQQVTLRCSSQSGHNTVSWYQQALGQGPQFIFQYYREEENGRGNFPPRFSGLQFPNYSSELNVNALELDDSALYLCASSFGGAETEAFFGQGTRLTVV.

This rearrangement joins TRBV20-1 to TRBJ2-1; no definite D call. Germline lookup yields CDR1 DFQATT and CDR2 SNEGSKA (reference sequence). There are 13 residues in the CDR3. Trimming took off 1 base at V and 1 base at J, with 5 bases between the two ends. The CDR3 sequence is CSARAASYNEQFF. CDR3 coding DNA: TGCAGTGCTAGAGCGGCTTCCTACAATGAGCAGTTCTTC.

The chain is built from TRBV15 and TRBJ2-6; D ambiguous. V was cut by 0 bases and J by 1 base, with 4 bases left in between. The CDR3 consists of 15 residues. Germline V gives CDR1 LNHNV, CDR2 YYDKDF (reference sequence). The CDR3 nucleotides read TGTGCCACCAGCAGAGAGATATCTGGGGCCAACGTCCTGACTTTC. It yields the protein CATSREISGANVLTF. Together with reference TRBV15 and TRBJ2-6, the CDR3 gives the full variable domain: DAMVIQNPRYQVTQFGKPVTLSCSQTLNHNVMYWYQQKSSQAPKLLFHYYDKDFNNEADTPDNFQSRRPNTSFCFLDIRSPGLGDTAMYLCATSREISGANVLTFGAGSRLTVL.

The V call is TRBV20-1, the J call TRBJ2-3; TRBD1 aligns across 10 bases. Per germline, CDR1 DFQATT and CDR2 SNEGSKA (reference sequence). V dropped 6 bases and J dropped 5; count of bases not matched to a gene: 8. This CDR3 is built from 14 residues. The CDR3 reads CSATTGGLGDTQYF. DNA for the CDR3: TGCAGTGCGACGACAGGGGGCCTTGGAGATACGCAGTATTTT.

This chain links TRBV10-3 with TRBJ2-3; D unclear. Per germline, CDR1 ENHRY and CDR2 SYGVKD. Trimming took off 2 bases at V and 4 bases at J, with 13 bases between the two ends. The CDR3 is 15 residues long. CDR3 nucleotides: TGTGCCATCAGTGAGGAGACGGTGGGCCCAGATACGCAGTATTTT. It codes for CAISEETVGPDTQYF.

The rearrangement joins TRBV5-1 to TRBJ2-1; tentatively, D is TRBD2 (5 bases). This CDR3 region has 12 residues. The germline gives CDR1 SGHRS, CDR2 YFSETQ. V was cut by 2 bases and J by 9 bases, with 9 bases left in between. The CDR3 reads CASSLIGSEQFF. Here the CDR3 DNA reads TGCGCCAGCAGCTTAATAGGGAGTGAGCAGTTCTTC.

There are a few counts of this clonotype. CDR3 coding DNA: TGCGCCAGCAGCTCCCTTCCCGCTCGACCGGAATACCCCCTCGTCACTGAAGCTTTCTTT. It is translated as CASSSLPARPEYPLVTEAFF. The chain has TRBV5-1 and TRBJ1-1; the D is unclear. Germline V gene sequence: CDR1 SGHRS, CDR2 YFSETQ. The CDR3 runs to 20 residues. Trimming left V 3 bases short and J 4 bases short, with 31 bases between.

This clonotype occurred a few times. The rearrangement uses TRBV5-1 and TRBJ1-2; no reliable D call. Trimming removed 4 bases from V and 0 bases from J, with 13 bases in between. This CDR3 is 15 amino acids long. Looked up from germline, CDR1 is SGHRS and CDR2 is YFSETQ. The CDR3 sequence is CASSPAVETNYGYTF. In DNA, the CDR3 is TGCGCCAGCAGCCCTGCGGTAGAGACTAACTATGGCTACACCTTC.